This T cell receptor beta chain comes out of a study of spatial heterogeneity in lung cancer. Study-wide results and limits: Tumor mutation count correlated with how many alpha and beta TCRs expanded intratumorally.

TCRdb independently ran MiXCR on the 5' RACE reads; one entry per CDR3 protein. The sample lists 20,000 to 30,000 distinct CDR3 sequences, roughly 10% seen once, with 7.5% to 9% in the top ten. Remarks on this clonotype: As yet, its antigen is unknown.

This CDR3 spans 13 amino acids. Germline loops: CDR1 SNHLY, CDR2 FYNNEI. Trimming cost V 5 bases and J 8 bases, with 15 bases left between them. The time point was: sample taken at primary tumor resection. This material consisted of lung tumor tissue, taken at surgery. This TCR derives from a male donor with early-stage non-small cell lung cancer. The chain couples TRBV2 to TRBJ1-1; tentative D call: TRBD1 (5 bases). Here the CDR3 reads CASSRDGLTEAFF. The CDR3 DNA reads TGTGCCAGCAGTCGGGACGGACTTACCGAAGCTTTCTTT.